Following are 17 T cell receptor beta chains from one sample sequenced in a study of cytomegalovirus exposure and HLA in healthy donors. The PCR was carried out with 60 Vbeta primers and 13 Jbeta primers. Generated by immunoSEQ multiplex PCR, the TCRdb table keeps only in-frame clones and is missing some. The sample carries over 100,000 clones, under 85% recorded once. Sequenced input: PBMCs. Source of these receptors: a male donor in good health and CMV-seropositive.

The chain uses TRBV2 and TRBJ1-1, with 8 bases lining up with TRBD1. V trimming: 6 bases; J trimming: 5 bases; junction bases outside the gene matches: 11. The CDR3 runs 15 residues. The germline gives CDR1 SNHLY, CDR2 FYNNEI. CDR3 DNA sequence: TGTGCCAGCAGCCGCTTTCAGGGGGCTCGGACTGAAGCTTTCTTT. It yields the protein CASSRFQGARTEAFF.

This rearrangement joins TRBV11-3 to TRBJ2-3, with D tentatively TRBD2 (5 bases). Germline values: CDR1 SGHNT, CDR2 YENEEA. V gave up 1 base and J gave up 4 bases, with 6 bases separating them. CDR3 length: 13 amino acids. CDR3 sequence (DNA): TGTGCCAGCAGCTTAGGAGGGTCAGATACGCAGTATTTT. Amino acid sequence: CASSLGGSDTQYF.

The V and J genes are TRBV6-5 and TRBJ1-2, with TRBD1 matching 9 bases. V dropped 8 bases and J dropped 6; count of bases not matched to a gene: 1. This CDR3 contains 11 residues. Germline-derived CDR1 and CDR2 are MNHEY and SVGAGI. In nucleotides, the CDR3 is TGTGCCAGCCGGACAGGGGATGGCTACACCTTC. Its protein is CASRTGDGYTF.

CDR3 nucleotides: TGTGCCAGCAGCAGACCGGGGGAAGAGACCCAGTACTTC. Amino acid sequence: CASSRPGEETQYF. The chain joins TRBV13 to TRBJ2-5; TRBD2 might be the D (6 bases). There are 13 residues in the CDR3. V lost 5 bases, J lost 3 bases, and 10 bases lay in between. The germline V gene has CDR1 PRHDT and CDR2 FYEKMQ (reference sequence).

This clone was seen once. This chain links TRBV23-1 with TRBJ1-1; 9 positions match TRBD1. TRBV23-1 is treated as an ORF (open reading frame) with a function not yet certain. The CDR3 totals 16 residues. With V trimmed by 4 bases and J by 6 bases, 12 bases remained unmatched. CDR3 bases: TGCGCCAGCAGTCCGGGACAGGGTTTTGTGGGATCTGAAGCTTTCTTT. Protein sequence: CASSPGQGFVGSEAFF.

The gene calls are TRBV5-1 and TRBJ1-6, with 7 bases lining up with TRBD1. Germline V CDR1 and CDR2: SGHRS, YFSETQ. This CDR3 comprises 15 residues. Germline trimming cut 4 bases from V and 5 bases from J; bases unmatched to any gene: 6. The CDR3 reads CASSRRTGDNSPLHF. CDR3 in DNA: TGCGCCAGCAGCAGGAGGACAGGCGATAATTCACCCCTCCACTTT.

The chain employs TRBV7-6 and TRBJ2-3; 11 bases are a match to TRBD2. With 0 bases clipped from V and 4 bases from J, the junction kept 3 bases outside the gene matches. Germline V lookup: CDR1 SGHVS, CDR2 FNYEAQ. CDR3 length: 16 residues. The DNA for the CDR3 is TGTGCCAGCAGCTTAGCGGTAGCGGGGGGGTCAGATACGCAGTATTTT. Translated: CASSLAVAGGSDTQYF.

The chain uses TRBV5-1 and TRBJ2-6; 7 nucleotides agree with TRBD2. This CDR3 has 12 amino acids. J lost 10 bases, V lost 8 bases, and 6 bases had no gene match. Germline V gene data show CDR1 as SGHRS and CDR2 as YFSETQ. The CDR3 loop is CASRGVGNVLTF. The CDR3 DNA reads as TGCGCCAGTCGGGGGGTGGGAAACGTCCTGACTTTC.

This chain links TRBV7-9 with TRBJ2-1; D is unclear. The germline gives CDR1 SEHNR, CDR2 FQNEAQ (reference sequence). The CDR3 loop spans 12 amino acids. The V end lost 4 bases, the J end lost 8 bases, and 9 bases lay between the germline ends. The CDR3 DNA reads TGTGCCAGCAGCTACAACGCCCATGAGCAGTTCTTC. It is translated as CASSYNAHEQFF.

CDR3 region: CASSRDRGYEKLFF. In DNA, the CDR3 is TGTGCCAGCAGCAGGGACAGGGGATATGAAAAACTGTTTTTT. The V gene is TRBV28, the J gene TRBJ1-4, with 10 positions matching TRBD1. Germline loops: CDR1 MDHEN, CDR2 SYDVKM. CDR3 length: 14 residues. J lost 6 bases, V lost 6 bases, and 4 bases had no gene match.

This clone was counted a single time. Relative to the germline gene, one junction end is altered; a read error may explain this. V is TRBV19 and J is TRBJ2-6, with 8 bases identical to TRBD2. This CDR3 contains 16 residues. From germline, CDR1 is LNHDA and CDR2 SQIVND (reference sequence). CDR3 bases: TGTGCCAGTAGTACCCCGGGGGGGTCTGGGGCCAACGGCCTGACTTTC. It yields the protein CASSTPGGSGANGLTF. The full variable domain, completed using reference TRBV19 and TRBJ2-6, is DGGITQSPKYLFRKEGQNVTLSCEQNLNHDAMYWYRQDPGQGLRLIYYSQIVNDFQKGDIAEGYSVSREKKESFPLTVTSAQKNPTAFYLCASSTPGGSGANGLTFGAGSRLTVL.

This rearrangement joins TRBV2 to TRBJ2-5, with 8 bases that match TRBD2. V was clipped by 3 bases and J by 4 bases; unmatched bases: 1. This CDR3 has 13 amino acids. Germline CDR1 SNHLY, CDR2 FYNNEI. The CDR3 loop is CASSDSGRETQYF. The CDR3 region has the DNA TGTGCCAGCAGTGACAGCGGGAGAGAGACCCAGTACTTC.

About this clone: The same CDR3 can be traced to other DNA sequences in this sample. The chain joins TRBV5-1 to TRBJ2-3; 8 bases map to TRBD2. Trimming removed 2 bases from V and 1 base from J; junction bases left unmatched: 9. The CDR3 spans 17 residues. The germline gives CDR1 SGHRS, CDR2 YFSETQ. CDR3 amino acids: CASSLPLAGRGTDTQYF. DNA for the CDR3: TGCGCCAGCAGCTTACCCTTAGCGGGGAGGGGCACAGATACGCAGTATTTT. Variable domain in full (rest from reference TRBV5-1 and TRBJ2-3): KAGVTQTPRYLIKTRGQQVTLSCSPISGHRSVSWYQQTPGQGLQFLFEYFSETQRNKGNFPGRFSGRQFSNSRSEMNVSTLELGDSALYLCASSLPLAGRGTDTQYFGPGTRLTVL.

The chain uses TRBV19 and TRBJ1-5, with TRBD1 matching 7 bases. Per germline, CDR1 LNHDA and CDR2 SQIVND (reference sequence). This CDR3 spans 15 amino acids. V trimming: 5 bases; J trimming: 0 bases; junction bases outside the gene matches: 4. CDR3 protein: CASSVNRGSNQPQHF. DNA for the CDR3: TGTGCCAGTAGTGTGAACAGGGGTAGCAATCAGCCCCAGCATTTT.

In its sample, this clone was seen a few times. V is TRBV6-1 and J is TRBJ2-7, with a tentative D call TRBD2 (5 bases). Germline CDR1 MNHNS, CDR2 SASEGT. V shed 4 bases and J shed 2 bases, with 12 bases lying between them. The CDR3 totals 14 residues. The CDR3 is CASSGPGKAYEQYF. The CDR3 bases are TGTGCCAGCAGTGGCCCCGGGAAGGCCTACGAGCAGTACTTC.

The chain joins TRBV7-2 to TRBJ2-7, with D possibly matching TRBD2 (5 bases). CDR3 length equals 14 residues. CDR1 and CDR2 (germline): SGHTA, FQGNSA. Trimming took 5 bases from V and 2 from J, leaving 13 bases between them. CDR3 bases: TGTGCCAGCAGCCCCACGGGGTTACCCTACGAGCAGTACTTC. Translation gives CASSPTGLPYEQYF.

The CDR3 nucleotides read TGCGCCAGCAGCTTGGAAGGACTAGAAACGAATGAGCAGTTCTTC. It translates to CASSLEGLETNEQFF. This chain links TRBV5-1 with TRBJ2-1; 7 bases are a match to TRBD2. From germline, CDR1 is SGHRS and CDR2 YFSETQ. V gave up 0 bases and J gave up 7 bases; unmatched junction bases: 7. The CDR3 length is 15 residues.